Here is one T cell receptor (beta chain) with its context. In the original analysis: From reference gene primer amplification, estimates of nucleated cell counts were derived. Profiled with immunoSEQ multiplex PCR; TCRdb holds only in-frame clones, not every one. V and J calls and clone size are those listed in that table; D and trimming were worked out from the DNA. This sample has approximately 280,000 clones; over 75% occur once, and the top ten carry about an eighth. This record belongs to a study of blood T cell repertoires in COVID-19. Looking at the study overall: Acute and convalescent COVID-19 specimens originated in the United States, Italy and Spain. From T cells, B-cell-depleted T cells, or PBMCs came the material, which was cDNA or gDNA.

The sequenced sample was peripheral blood. The origin of this receptor is a woman in her sixties with acute or convalescent COVID-19.

The CDR3 protein is CASIRERESPEQYF. CDR3 DNA sequence: TGTGCCAGCATCCGGGAACGGGAGTCGCCCGAGCAGTACTTC. The chain joins TRBV4-2 to TRBJ2-7; possible D gene TRBD2, 6 bases. Germline values: CDR1 LGHNA, CDR2 YNFKEQ. The length of the CDR3 is 14 residues. V was clipped by 7 bases and J by 6 bases, with 19 bases between them.